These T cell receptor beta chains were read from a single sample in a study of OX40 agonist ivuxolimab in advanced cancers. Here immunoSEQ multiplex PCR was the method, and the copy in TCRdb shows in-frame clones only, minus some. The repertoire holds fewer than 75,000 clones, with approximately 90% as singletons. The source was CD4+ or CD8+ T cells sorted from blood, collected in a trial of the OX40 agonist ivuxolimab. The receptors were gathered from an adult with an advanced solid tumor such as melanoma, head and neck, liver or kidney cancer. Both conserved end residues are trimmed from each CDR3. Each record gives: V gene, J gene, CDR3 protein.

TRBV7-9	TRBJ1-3	ASSPGALGNTIY
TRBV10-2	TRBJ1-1	ASSDPGTGGTEAF
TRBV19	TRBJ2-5	ASSIEGGTTRETQY
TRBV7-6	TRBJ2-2	ASSLGSGRTGELF
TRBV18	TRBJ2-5	ASSPLVGGTQETQY
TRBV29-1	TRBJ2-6	SVETGANVLT
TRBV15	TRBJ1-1	ATSREFSGTEAF
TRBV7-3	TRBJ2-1	ASSLSGGSFDEQF
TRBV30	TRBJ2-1	AWSEETERF
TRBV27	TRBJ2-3	ASSPSGPTGDTQY
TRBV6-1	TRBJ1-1	ASHRDGEAF
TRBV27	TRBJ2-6	ASRPYGANVLT
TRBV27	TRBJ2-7	ASRKVGNPYEQY
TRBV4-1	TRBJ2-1	ASSQLGLTSSYNEQF
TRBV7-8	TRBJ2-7	ASSLALQGPYEQY
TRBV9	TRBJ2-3	ASTYGRVADTQY
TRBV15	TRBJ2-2	ATSRDRDLIQTGELF
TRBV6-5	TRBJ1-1	AVGGRHTEAF
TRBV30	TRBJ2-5	AWNLLRGTQY
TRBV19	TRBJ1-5	ASTKDSWNQPQH
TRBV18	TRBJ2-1	ASSPLHRGRGVNEQF
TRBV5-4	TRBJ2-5	ASSPLVSGETQY
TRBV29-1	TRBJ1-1	SGDRGRATEAF
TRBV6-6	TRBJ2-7	ASSYGPRYEQY
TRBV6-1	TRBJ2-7	ASRGDRAYEQY
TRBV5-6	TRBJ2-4	ASSHYQGGIQY
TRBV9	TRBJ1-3	ASSVGRQGPGNTIY
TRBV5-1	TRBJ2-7	ASSPGLADEQY
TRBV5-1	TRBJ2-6	ASSTPEGSGANVLT
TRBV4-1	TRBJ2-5	ASSQDLAGRGAQY
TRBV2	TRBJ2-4	ASIMEEGKNIQY
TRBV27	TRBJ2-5	ASRPRTGKGETQY
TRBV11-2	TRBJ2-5	ASSFLGLAEETQY
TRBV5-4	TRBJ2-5	ASSQGLDTNGFQETQY
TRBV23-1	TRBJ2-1	ASSLGTSGRKSYNEQF
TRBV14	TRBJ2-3	ASSQAGQGKIDTQY
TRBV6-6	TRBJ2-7	ASSYTSGRNEQY
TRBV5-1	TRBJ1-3	ASTDGPYSGNTIY
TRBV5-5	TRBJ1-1	ASIEGRTNTEAF
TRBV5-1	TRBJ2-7	ASSQDSGRGEQY
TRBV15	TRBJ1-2	ATSTTTDSWKDGYT
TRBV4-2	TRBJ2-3	ASSQSLAHTQY
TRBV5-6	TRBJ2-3	ASTARGTDTQY
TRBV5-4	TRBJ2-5	ASSFSPFQETQY
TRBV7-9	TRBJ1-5	ASSLVGVNQPQH
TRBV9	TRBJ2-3	ASSTHGAGGSTYTQY
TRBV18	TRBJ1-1	ASSPRRQEEYLLNTEAF
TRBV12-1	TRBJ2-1	ASSLTGQAYNEQF
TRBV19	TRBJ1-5	ASGGGPNQPQH
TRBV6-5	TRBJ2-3	ASSYMGAGTDTQY
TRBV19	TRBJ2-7	ASSSGSPYEQY
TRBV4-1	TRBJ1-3	ASSQVLVLQGNSGNTIY
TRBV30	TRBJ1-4	AWSAGGQINEKLF
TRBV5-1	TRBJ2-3	ASSLRSGSGNTQY